Listed here are 25 T cell receptor beta chains from one sample, sequenced in a study of cytomegalovirus exposure and HLA in healthy donors. In the PCR, 60 Vbeta and 13 Jbeta primers were used. The method was immunoSEQ multiplex PCR; TCRdb's version includes in-frame clones alone and lacks a portion of them. The sample totals fewer than 30,000 clones; its top ten clones hold roughly 0.65%. Sequenced sample: PBMCs. All receptors derive from a man aged 30 to 45 in good health and CMV-seronegative.

The chain has TRBV4-3 and TRBJ2-7; 12 nucleotides agree with TRBD2. CDR3 length: 16 amino acids. J was trimmed by 4 bases and V by 2 bases; bases with no gene match: 6. CDR1 LGHNA and CDR2 YSLEER come from the germline V gene. For the CDR3, the DNA is TGCGCCAGCAGCCAAACCGGGACTAGCGGGTCGTACGAGCAGTACTTC. Protein product: CASSQTGTSGSYEQYF.

The gene calls are TRBV11-3 and TRBJ2-7, with D possibly being TRBD1 (6 bases). V gave up 2 bases and J gave up 4 bases, with 15 bases separating them. The CDR3 sequence is 15 residues long. The germline CDR1 and CDR2 sequences are SGHNT and YENEEA. The CDR3 DNA reads as TGTGCCAGCAGCTTATCCGCGGACAGTTCTTACGAGCAGTACTTC. This codes for CASSLSADSSYEQYF. The full variable domain, completed using reference TRBV11-3 and TRBJ2-7, is EAGVVQSPRYKIIEKKQPVAFWCNPISGHNTLYWYLQNLGQGPELLIRYENEEAVDDSQLPKDRFSAERLKGVDSTLKIQPAELGDSAVYLCASSLSADSSYEQYFGPGTRLTVT.

This chain connects TRBV15 to TRBJ2-7; D is possibly TRBD2 (5 bases). Germline CDR1 reads LNHNV; CDR2 reads YYDKDF (reference sequence). The CDR3 consists of 18 residues. V was shortened by 0 bases and J by 2 bases, with 20 bases between the two germline ends. Here the CDR3 DNA reads TGTGCCACCAGCAGAGATTATAGTGTGGAAGCGGAGACCTACGAGCAGTACTTC. Translation gives CATSRDYSVEAETYEQYF.

The V and J genes are TRBV7-9 and TRBJ2-2, with 11 bases that match TRBD1. Trimming cost V 5 bases and J 5 bases; bases outside gene matches: 10. The CDR3 contains 17 residues. Germline V gene data show CDR1 as SEHNR and CDR2 as FQNEAQ (reference sequence). The CDR3 nucleotides are TGTGCCAGCAGCCATCTCACCGGGACAGGGGGGACCGGGGAGCTGTTTTTT. Residues: CASSHLTGTGGTGELFF.

The chain carries TRBV19 and TRBJ2-3, with a tentative D call TRBD2 (6 bases). The length of the CDR3 is 18 residues. Germline CDR1 and CDR2: LNHDA and SQIVND (reference sequence). Trimming took 5 bases from V and 2 from J, leaving 23 bases between them. Here the CDR3 reads CASSPSSLIRDFTDTQYF. The CDR3 bases are TGTGCCAGTAGTCCCTCCTCCTTAATCCGGGACTTCACAGATACGCAGTATTTT. Complete variable domain (other parts from reference TRBV19 and TRBJ2-3): DGGITQSPKYLFRKEGQNVTLSCEQNLNHDAMYWYRQDPGQGLRLIYYSQIVNDFQKGDIAEGYSVSREKKESFPLTVTSAQKNPTAFYLCASSPSSLIRDFTDTQYFGPGTRLTVL.

The V call is TRBV9, the J call TRBJ1-1, with 7 bases identical to TRBD1. The CDR3 covers 15 residues. V shed 3 bases and J 9 bases; nucleotides not matched to a gene: 14. From germline, CDR1 is SGDLS and CDR2 YYNGEE. CDR3 in DNA: TGTGCCAGCAGCGCCCATCCTTCCGGGACAGCTAAAGCTTTCTTT. Residues: CASSAHPSGTAKAFF. The variable domain in full, with the rest retrieved from reference TRBV9 and TRBJ1-1, is DSGVTQTPKHLITATGQRVTLRCSPRSGDLSVYWYQQSLDQGLQFLIQYYNGEERAKGNILERFSAQQFPDLHSELNLSSLELGDSALYFCASSAHPSGTAKAFFGQGTRLTVV.

This chain connects TRBV10-3 to TRBJ2-1; 8 bases align to TRBD1. There are 12 residues in the CDR3. Looked up from germline, CDR1 is ENHRY and CDR2 is SYGVKD. Trimming removed 0 bases from V and 12 bases from J; junction bases left unmatched: 1. The CDR3 region is CAISESGTGQFF. For the CDR3, the DNA is TGTGCCATCAGTGAGTCTGGGACAGGGCAGTTCTTC.

The chain carries TRBV5-1 and TRBJ2-5, with a tentative D call TRBD2 (5 bases). Trimming pared 0 bases from V and 2 bases from J, leaving 26 bases between. Germline values: CDR1 SGHRS, CDR2 YFSETQ. This CDR3 is built from 20 residues. The CDR3 spells CASSLGMADRVSKRQETQYF. The CDR3 nucleotides are TGCGCCAGCAGCTTGGGAATGGCTGATCGGGTATCTAAGCGGCAAGAGACCCAGTACTTC.

The chain is built from TRBV14 and TRBJ1-1, with 10 bases matching TRBD1. Trimming at V came to 1 base and at J to 3 bases, leaving 14 bases not matched to a gene. Germline V gene data show CDR1 as SGHDN and CDR2 as FVKESK. The CDR3 contains 19 residues. In DNA form, the CDR3 reads TGTGCCAGCAGCCAAGGACCCAAGACAGGGGGCCCCCCTGACACTGAAGCTTTCTTT. This gives the protein CASSQGPKTGGPPDTEAFF.

The chain uses TRBV30 and TRBJ1-1; tentatively, D is TRBD1 (5 bases). The CDR3 spans 13 residues. The V gene lost 5 bases and the J gene lost 4 bases, with 14 bases spanning the gap. Germline lookup yields CDR1 GTSNPN and CDR2 SVGIG (reference sequence). CDR3 nucleotide sequence: TGTGCCTGGGGGGAGGGGATGGGCACTGAAGCTTTCTTT. Its protein is CAWGEGMGTEAFF.

The chain uses TRBV9 and TRBJ2-3; the D is unclear. Germline lookup yields CDR1 SGDLS and CDR2 YYNGEE. The CDR3 spans 15 residues. V was clipped by 6 bases and J by 2 bases, with 16 bases between them. The CDR3 bases are TGTGCCAGCATTAGAAGCTCCCTTCTCACAGATACGCAGTATTTT. This codes for CASIRSSLLTDTQYF.

The CDR3 DNA reads TGCGCCAGCAGCGAAGGCAGAAACCCTTACGAGCAGTACTTC. Translated, it gives CASSEGRNPYEQYF. The rearrangement links TRBV4-3 to TRBJ2-7, with D unclear. The V gene's germline CDR1 is LGHNA and CDR2 YSLEER. The ends were cut back, 5 bases at V and 4 bases at J, with 15 bases in the middle. The CDR3 covers 14 residues.

The genes are TRBV7-3 and TRBJ1-3; D unclear. Trimming shortened V by 5 bases and J by 0 bases, and 11 bases separated the two germline ends. The CDR3 runs 15 residues. CDR1 is SGHTA and CDR2 is FQGTGA in the germline V gene. CDR3 sequence: CASSDEGNSGNTIYF. The CDR3 coding sequence is TGTGCCAGCAGCGACGAGGGCAACTCTGGAAACACCATATATTTT.

The CDR3 loop is CASSLVGQGAGYGYTF. The CDR3 DNA follows: TGTGCCAGCAGCTTAGTGGGACAGGGGGCAGGCTATGGCTACACCTTC. This chain uses TRBV7-8 with TRBJ1-2, with 12 nucleotides matching TRBD1. This CDR3 is built from 16 residues. CDR1 and CDR2 from the germline V gene are SGHVS and FQNEAQ. V gave up 1 base and J gave up 4 bases; unmatched junction bases: 4.

The chain recombines TRBV2 with TRBJ1-3; TRBD1 matches 9 bases. The V and J ends lost 6 bases and 4 bases, in that order; junction bases with no gene match: 10. Germline V lookup: CDR1 SNHLY, CDR2 FYNNEI. This CDR3 has 16 residues. The CDR3 DNA sequence: TGTGCCAGCAGGGAAAACAGGGGGCCGATCGGAAACACCATATATTTT. As protein: CASRENRGPIGNTIYF.

This sequence joins TRBV2 and TRBJ2-3, with 9 bases identical to TRBD2. Germline V gives CDR1 SNHLY, CDR2 FYNNEI. The J segment lost 2 bases and the V segment lost 4 bases, leaving 4 bases of the junction unmatched. The CDR3 length is 15 residues. CDR3 amino acids: CASSVTSGYTDTQYF. The DNA of the CDR3 is TGTGCCAGCAGTGTGACTAGCGGATACACAGATACGCAGTATTTT.

The rearrangement uses TRBV19 and TRBJ2-2; D is perhaps TRBD2 (6 bases). From germline, CDR1 is LNHDA and CDR2 SQIVND (reference sequence). Between the trimmed V and J ends, which lost 7 bases and 7 bases, there was a span of 22 bases. This CDR3 spans 16 amino acids. As DNA, the CDR3 is TGTGCCAGTATTTCCCCAACCCGCGGGAACGACGGGGAGCTGTTTTTT. Translation: CASISPTRGNDGELFF.

This CDR3 is CACRGHEQYF. CDR3 sequence (DNA): TGTGCCTGCCGTGGGCACGAGCAGTACTTC. This chain joins TRBV6-9 and TRBJ2-5; no firm D call. The J call is in doubt because the DNA end fits TRBJ2-7 better. The CDR3 totals 10 residues. Germline V gene data show CDR1 as MNHGY and CDR2 as SVAAGI.

The genes are TRBV28 and TRBJ1-2, with D possibly TRBD1 on 5 matching bases. The CDR3 has 13 amino acids. Per germline, CDR1 MDHEN and CDR2 SYDVKM. Between the trimmed V and J ends, which lost 7 bases and 2 bases, there was a span of 11 bases. CDR3 sequence reads: CASNGAVNYGYTF. CDR3 DNA: TGTGCCAGCAATGGGGCGGTCAACTATGGCTACACCTTC.

The chain has TRBV19 and TRBJ2-7; TRBD1 aligns across 9 bases. Germline loops: CDR1 LNHDA, CDR2 SQIVND (reference sequence). The CDR3 is 13 residues long. V gave up 6 bases and J gave up 6 bases; unmatched junction bases: 6. The CDR3 sequence: CASSLLQGAEQYF. The CDR3 bases are TGTGCCAGTAGCCTCTTACAGGGGGCCGAGCAGTACTTC.

The rearrangement links TRBV7-9 to TRBJ2-3; D is unresolved. This CDR3 has 16 residues. From germline, CDR1 is SEHNR and CDR2 FQNEAQ (reference sequence). V dropped 0 bases and J dropped 9 bases, with 19 bases sitting between them. The CDR3 region is CASSLAATAEDRTQYF. The CDR3 DNA reads as TGTGCCAGCAGCTTAGCTGCCACTGCCGAGGATAGAACGCAGTATTTT.

This rearrangement joins TRBV11-2 to TRBJ1-4; D is unclear. Trimming left V 7 bases short and J 8 bases short, with 14 bases between. Germline-derived CDR1 and CDR2 are SGHAT and FQNNGV. The CDR3 sequence is 13 residues long. The CDR3, as DNA: TGTGCCAGCACCCGACAATGGGAGGAAAAACTGTTTTTT. Its protein is CASTRQWEEKLFF.

V is TRBV10-3 and J is TRBJ2-4; 10 nucleotides match TRBD1. With V trimmed by 6 bases and J by 0 bases, 8 bases remained unmatched. The CDR3 extends over 17 amino acids. Germline CDR1 ENHRY, CDR2 SYGVKD. The CDR3 protein is CAISRTGGLVAKNIQYF. DNA for the CDR3: TGTGCCATCAGCAGGACAGGGGGACTAGTAGCCAAAAACATTCAGTACTTC.

The chain couples TRBV9 to TRBJ2-3; unclear D gene. V was clipped by 4 bases and J by 2 bases, with 11 bases between them. Germline V lookup: CDR1 SGDLS, CDR2 YYNGEE. CDR3 length: 14 residues. The CDR3 region is CASSTLRFTDTQYF. For the CDR3, the DNA is TGTGCCAGCAGCACCCTGAGGTTCACAGATACGCAGTATTTT.

J is TRBJ2-1 and V is TRBV6-4; D ambiguous. The CDR3 is 16 residues long. Trimming took off 4 bases at V and 0 bases at J, with 13 bases between the two ends. Per the germline V gene, CDR1 is MRHNA and CDR2 is SNTAGT. The CDR3 reads CASSALIESSYNEQFF. The CDR3 DNA sequence: TGTGCCAGCAGTGCTCTAATTGAGAGCTCCTACAATGAGCAGTTCTTC.